Presented here are 2 T cell receptor beta chains from one specimen sequenced in a study of blood T cells in healthy people across ages. Primers used in a second PCR of roughly 6 to 11 cycles were a sample-barcoded 5' primer and a J-beta primer mix. TCRdb independently ran MiXCR on the 5' RACE reads; one entry per CDR3 protein. In the table there are about 970,000 distinct CDR3 sequences, just over 50% of which are singletons. The sample taken for sequencing was blood. The receptors were gathered from a woman aged 55-70 years in good health.

V usage is TRBV15 and J usage is TRBJ1-1; maybe TRBD1 (5 bases). Trimming removed 4 bases from V and 11 bases from J, with 17 bases in between. The CDR3 covers 13 residues. Per the germline V gene, CDR1 is LNHNV and CDR2 is YYDKDF (reference sequence). The CDR3 is CATSTDPGAPAFF. The CDR3 DNA sequence: TGTGCCACCAGCACGGACCCTGGGGCGCCTGCTTTCTTT.

This chain links TRBV18 with TRBJ2-5, with 7 bases identical to TRBD1. The V gene end was trimmed by 6 bases and the J gene end by 2 bases; junction bases not matched to a gene: 0. This CDR3 is built from 12 residues. Germline CDR1 is KGHSH and CDR2 is LQKENI. This CDR3 reads CASSDRQETQYF. The CDR3 DNA reads TGTGCCAGCTCGGACAGGCAAGAGACCCAGTACTTC.